This T cell receptor beta chain emerged from a study of blood T cell repertoires in COVID-19. Overall study context: COVID-19 samples, acute and convalescent, were from the United States, Italy and Spain. In each case, the material was cDNA or gDNA derived from T cells, B-cell-depleted T cells, or PBMCs.

The CDR3 has 15 residues. Trimming cost V 6 bases and J 0 bases, with 12 bases left between them. CDR1 and CDR2 (germline): SGHTA, FQGNSA. This clone was seen a single time. The authors' processing: Nucleated cell number was recorded as an estimate derived from reference gene primer amplification. Profiled with immunoSEQ multiplex PCR; TCRdb holds only in-frame clones, not every one. V, J and clone size were drawn from that table, and D and trimming were deduced from the DNA. The data contain 130,000 or so clones, approximately 84% of them seen just once; the ten biggest clones take up 12%. V usage is TRBV7-2 and J usage is TRBJ1-3; perhaps TRBD1 as D (6 bases). Sequences were obtained from peripheral blood. The TCR originated in a woman aged 60 to 75 with acute or convalescent COVID-19. Here the CDR3 DNA reads TGTGCCAGCAGGACAGGCCCCTACTCTGGAAACACCATATATTTT. It specifies CASRTGPYSGNTIYF.